This entry concerns a single TCR beta chain. The target antigen is unknown. Trimming removed 5 bases from V and 7 bases from J; junction bases left unmatched: 8. Germline assignment: CDR1 GTSNPN and CDR2 SVGIG (reference sequence). The CDR3 runs to 15 residues. Library preparation (for TCRbeta) was performed with unique molecular identifiers. One entry per CDR3 protein, called by TCRdb with MiXCR from the PCR reads. The table shows 440,000 or so distinct CDR3 sequences, with around two fifths occurring only once. The record originates from a study of T-cell reconstitution after alpha-beta-depleted transplantation in children. Findings and caveats of the study: When one year had passed after transplant, most T-cell counts and diversity came from newly produced T cells. Some patients owed their high day-60 TCRbeta diversity to surviving recipient T cells and thymic progenitors.

The source is a girl aged 2 to 9 with aplastic anemia, due to receive a stem cell transplant. V gene TRBV30 combines with J gene TRBJ2-1, with 13 bases lining up with TRBD2. The sample consisted of PBMCs, taken before TCRalphabeta/CD19-depleted stem cell transplant. Written as DNA, the CDR3 is TGTGCCTGGTCCCCGGGACTAGCGGGGATAAATGAGCAGTTCTTC. It yields the protein CAWSPGLAGINEQFF.